Below are 20 T cell receptor beta chains sequenced from a single sample in a study of primary melanoma T cells and metastatic recurrence (dated by TCRdb to about 2020). The method behind the library was the immunoSEQ multiplex PCR assay. TCRdb obtained this table from immuneACCESS and retained in-frame rearrangements with V and J assigned. These tables miss some clones; where compared with another copy, unresolved V genes account for less than half of the shortfall, and the remainder is unexplained. The sample includes about 240 clones, with 80% to 85% observed a single time. In total, the top ten clones hold around an eighth of the sample. Sequencing was performed on melanoma tumor tissue. The receptors were gathered from a human donor with melanoma.

The chain joins TRBV19 to TRBJ1-2, with 9 bases identical to TRBD1. Per the germline V gene, CDR1 is LNHDA and CDR2 is SQIVND (reference sequence). After removal of 4 bases from V and 8 bases from J, the junction contained 5 bases not matched to a gene. The CDR3 runs 13 residues. The CDR3 bases are TGTGCCAGTAGTACCGGACAGGGGAGAGGCTACACCTTC. Translation gives CASSTGQGRGYTF.

The J gene is TRBJ1-5, the V gene TRBV11-3; D ambiguous. Germline V CDR1 and CDR2: SGHNT, YENEEA. The length of the CDR3 is 15 residues. Between the trimmed V and J ends, which lost 4 bases and 0 bases, there was a span of 10 bases. Here the CDR3 DNA reads TGTGCCAGCAGCTCAAGAACAAATAGCAATCAGCCCCAGCATTTT. Translating it yields CASSSRTNSNQPQHF.

To note about this clone: Other DNA variants within this sample encode the same CDR3. The J gene is TRBJ2-4, the V gene TRBV15; tentatively, D is TRBD1 or TRBD2 (5 bases each). Per the germline V gene, CDR1 is LNHNV and CDR2 is YYDKDF (reference sequence). This CDR3 contains 15 residues. Trimming took off 5 bases at V and 4 bases at J, with 15 bases between the two ends. Written as DNA, the CDR3 is TGTGCCACCAGCTCCCCCCCAGAGGGGAAAAACATTCAGTACTTC. Amino acids: CATSSPPEGKNIQYF. Full variable domain (rest looked up from reference TRBV15 and TRBJ2-4): DAMVIQNPRYQVTQFGKPVTLSCSQTLNHNVMYWYQQKSSQAPKLLFHYYDKDFNNEADTPDNFQSRRPNTSFCFLDIRSPGLGDTAMYLCATSSPPEGKNIQYFGAGTRLSVL.

This clone has only a few counts. V gene TRBV6-8 combines with J gene TRBJ1-4; 10 bases map to TRBD1. The J segment lost 8 bases and the V segment lost 5 bases, leaving 5 bases of the junction unmatched. The CDR3 has 14 residues. Per the germline V gene, CDR1 is MNHGY and CDR2 is SAAAGT. This chain's CDR3 is CASSDPGQGEKLFF. The CDR3 DNA follows: TGTGCCAGCAGTGACCCGGGACAGGGGGAAAAACTGTTTTTT.

This chain uses TRBV7-6 with TRBJ2-7; 7 positions agree with TRBD1. Per the germline V gene, CDR1 is SGHVS and CDR2 is FNYEAQ. This CDR3 contains 14 residues. J was trimmed by 0 bases and V by 3 bases; bases with no gene match: 2. For the CDR3, the DNA is TGTGCCAGCAGCTTGGGGGACAGCTCCTACGAGCAGTACTTC. Protein: CASSLGDSSYEQYF.

The chain uses TRBV7-7 and TRBJ2-7, with D uncertain. The CDR3 runs 14 residues. Trimming removed 3 bases from V and 2 bases from J, with 11 bases in between. Per germline, CDR1 SSHAT and CDR2 FNYEAQ (reference sequence). CDR3 sequence reads: CASSLGRRTYEQYF. DNA of the CDR3: TGTGCCAGCAGCTTGGGCAGGCGCACCTACGAGCAGTACTTC.

This chain links TRBV2 with TRBJ2-1; 7 nucleotides agree with TRBD1. This CDR3 has 15 amino acids. V lost 5 bases, J lost 8 bases, and 12 bases stayed unmatched. Germline V gives CDR1 SNHLY, CDR2 FYNNEI. The CDR3 bases are TGTGCCAGCAGTCTCTACAGGGGTAATGGCCATGAGCAGTTCTTC. Residues: CASSLYRGNGHEQFF.

The chain carries TRBV19 and TRBJ2-7, with unresolved D. V lost 1 base to trimming and J lost 4 bases, with 8 bases between them. The germline V gene encodes CDR1 LNHDA and CDR2 SQIVND (reference sequence). The CDR3 has 13 amino acids. The DNA for the CDR3 is TGTGCCAGTAGTATAGTCCACACGTACGAGCAGTACTTC. It is translated as CASSIVHTYEQYF.

The chain is built from TRBV7-4 and TRBJ2-3, with a weak D call TRBD2 (5 bases). This CDR3 spans 17 amino acids. V was cut by 4 bases and J by 0 bases, with 17 bases left in between. The germline V gene has CDR1 SGHVT and CDR2 SQSDAQ. The CDR3, as DNA: TGTGCCAGCAGCTCAATGAGTGGGAGCTCAAGCACAGATACGCAGTATTTT. Translated: CASSSMSGSSSTDTQYF.

This clone was seen more than once but under ten times. The J gene is TRBJ1-1, the V gene TRBV19; TRBD1 aligns across 8 bases. Unmatched junction bases numbered 12, after V lost 9 bases and J lost 0 bases. The CDR3 consists of 16 residues. Germline V CDR1 and CDR2: LNHDA, SQIVND (reference sequence). The CDR3: CARPGPAGGMNTEAFF. The CDR3, as DNA: TGTGCCAGACCTGGCCCGGCAGGGGGCATGAACACTGAAGCTTTCTTT.

Only one count was recorded for this clone. The chain joins TRBV6-8 to TRBJ1-2, with a tentative D call TRBD1 (6 bases). V was pared by 6 bases and J by 8 bases, with 13 bases between. The germline gives CDR1 MNHGY, CDR2 SAAAGT. CDR3 length equals 12 residues. The CDR3 sequence is CASSRQVGGYTF. DNA of the CDR3: TGTGCCAGCAGCAGACAGGTGGGGGGCTACACCTTC.

This chain joins TRBV6-8 and TRBJ2-3; 8 bases align to TRBD1. V shed 0 bases, J shed 1 base, and the junction held 0 bases outside the gene matches. Looked up from germline, CDR1 is MNHGY and CDR2 is SAAAGT. The CDR3 consists of 15 residues. The CDR3 sequence is CASSYSGQGTDTQYF. The DNA of the CDR3 is TGTGCCAGCAGTTACTCGGGACAGGGCACAGATACGCAGTATTTT.

With respect to this clone: One end of the junction is discordant with germline, which a read error may explain. The rearrangement links TRBV11-3 to TRBJ2-6; TRBD2 agrees at 8 bases. The CDR3 contains 15 residues. From germline, CDR1 is SGHNT and CDR2 YENEEA. The CDR3 loop is CVSSRSEGLGVVLTF. CDR3 DNA: TGTGTCAGCAGCCGCTCCGAGGGACTAGGAGTCGTCCTGACTTTC.

The rearrangement joins TRBV29-1 to TRBJ2-3; D may correspond to TRBD1 or TRBD2 (7 bases each). Between the trimmed V and J ends, which lost 0 bases and 2 bases, there was a span of 12 bases. CDR3 length: 15 amino acids. Germline CDR1 and CDR2: SQVTM and ANQGSEA. CDR3 loop: CSVEDQGGLTDTQYF. In DNA, the CDR3 is TGCAGCGTTGAAGATCAGGGGGGGCTCACAGATACGCAGTATTTT.

The rearrangement joins TRBV6-4 to TRBJ1-5; TRBD1 is a possible D gene (5 bases). CDR3 length: 19 amino acids. Trimming left V 5 bases short and J 0 bases short, with 23 bases between. Germline-derived CDR1 and CDR2 are MRHNA and SNTAGT. CDR3 residues: CASSYRLVRDPYSNQPQHF. The CDR3 DNA reads as TGTGCCAGCAGTTATCGTCTGGTGAGGGACCCTTATAGCAATCAGCCCCAGCATTTT.

The V and J genes are TRBV18 and TRBJ1-4, with D unresolved. The CDR3 extends over 13 amino acids. Germline V lookup: CDR1 KGHSH, CDR2 LQKENI. Between the trimmed V and J ends, which lost 3 bases and 7 bases, there was a span of 9 bases. CDR3 in amino acids: CASSPPASEKLFF. CDR3 DNA sequence: TGTGCCAGCTCACCCCCGGCGTCTGAAAAACTGTTTTTT.

The CDR3 bases are TGTGCCAGCAGCTTGGGAAAAGCAACTAATGAAAAACTGTTTTTT. Protein: CASSLGKATNEKLFF. The rearrangement links TRBV11-3 to TRBJ1-4; D remains ambiguous. In germline, CDR1 is SGHNT, CDR2 YENEEA. V was cut by 3 bases and J by 0 bases, with 8 bases left in between. This CDR3 comprises 15 residues.

This clone was counted once. This sequence joins TRBV19 and TRBJ2-3; D remains unclear. V was trimmed by 9 bases and J by 0 bases, leaving 13 bases between them. Germline CDR1 reads LNHDA; CDR2 reads SQIVND (reference sequence). The CDR3 is made up of 14 amino acids. The CDR3 is CASREDPSTDTQYF. CDR3 sequence (DNA): TGTGCCAGCCGTGAGGATCCTAGCACAGATACGCAGTATTTT.

V usage is TRBV29-1 and J usage is TRBJ1-4, with D hard to call. V was shortened by 0 bases and J by 10 bases, with 15 bases between the two germline ends. CDR1 and CDR2 (germline): SQVTM, ANQGSEA. The CDR3 runs 14 residues. The CDR3 loop reads CSVEDRTVLGKLFF. The CDR3 bases are TGCAGCGTTGAAGATCGGACGGTTTTAGGAAAACTGTTTTTT.

The chain uses TRBV19 and TRBJ1-1; perhaps TRBD1 as D (5 bases). The CDR3 runs 13 residues. Germline loops: CDR1 LNHDA, CDR2 SQIVND (reference sequence). V dropped 5 bases and J dropped 4 bases, with 11 bases sitting between them. In DNA form, the CDR3 reads TGTGCCAGTAGTTACGGGGGTACCACTGAAGCTTTCTTT. This gives the protein CASSYGGTTEAFF.